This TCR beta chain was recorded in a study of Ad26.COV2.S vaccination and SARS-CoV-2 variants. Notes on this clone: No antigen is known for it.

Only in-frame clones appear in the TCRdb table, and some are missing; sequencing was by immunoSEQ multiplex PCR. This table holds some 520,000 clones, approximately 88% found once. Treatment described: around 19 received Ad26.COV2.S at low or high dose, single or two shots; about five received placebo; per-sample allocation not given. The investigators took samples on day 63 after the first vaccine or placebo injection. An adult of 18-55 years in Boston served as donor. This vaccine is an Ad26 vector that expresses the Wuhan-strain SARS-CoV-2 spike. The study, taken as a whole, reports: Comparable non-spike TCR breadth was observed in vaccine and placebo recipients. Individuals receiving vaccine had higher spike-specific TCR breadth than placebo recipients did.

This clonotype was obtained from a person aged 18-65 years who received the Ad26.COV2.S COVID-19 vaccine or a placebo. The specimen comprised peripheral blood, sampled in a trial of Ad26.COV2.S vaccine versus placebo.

As DNA, the CDR3 is TGCGCCAGCAGCTGGAGACTCGGTGGGGATAGCACTGAAGCTTTCTTT. Protein sequence: CASSWRLGGDSTEAFF. The chain couples TRBV5-1 to TRBJ1-1, with no clear D. The CDR3 is 16 amino acids. Per the germline V gene, CDR1 is SGHRS and CDR2 is YFSETQ. V dropped 3 bases and J dropped 4 bases, with 19 bases sitting between them. Together with reference TRBV5-1 and TRBJ1-1, the CDR3 gives the full variable domain: KAGVTQTPRYLIKTRGQQVTLSCSPISGHRSVSWYQQTPGQGLQFLFEYFSETQRNKGNFPGRFSGRQFSNSRSEMNVSTLELGDSALYLCASSWRLGGDSTEAFFGQGTRLTVV.